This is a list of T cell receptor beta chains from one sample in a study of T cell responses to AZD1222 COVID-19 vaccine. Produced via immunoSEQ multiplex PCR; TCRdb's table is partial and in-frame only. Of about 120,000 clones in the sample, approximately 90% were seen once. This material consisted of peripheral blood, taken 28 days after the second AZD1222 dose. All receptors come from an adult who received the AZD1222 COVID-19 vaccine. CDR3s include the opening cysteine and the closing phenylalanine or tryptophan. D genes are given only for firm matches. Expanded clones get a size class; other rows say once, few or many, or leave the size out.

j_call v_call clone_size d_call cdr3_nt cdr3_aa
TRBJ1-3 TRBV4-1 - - TGCGCCAGCAGTCAGGGCCGAGTCCGGAACACCATATATTTT CASSQGRVRNTIYF
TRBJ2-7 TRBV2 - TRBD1 TGTGCCAGCAGTGGGGGAACAGGGGAAGGCGAGCAGTACTTC CASSGGTGEGEQYF
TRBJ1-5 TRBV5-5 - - TGTGCCAGCACCAAAGGTGGGACGGCTGGTGAGCAGCCCCAGCATTTT CASTKGGTAGEQPQHF
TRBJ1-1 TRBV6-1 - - TGTGCCAGCAGTGAGTGGGGGCTCGTTTGGGTGAATGTTCGTTCAGCTTTCTTT CASSEWGLVWVNVRSAFF
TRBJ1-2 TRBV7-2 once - TGTGCCAGCAGCCCACAACGGAACTATGGCTACACCTTC CASSPQRNYGYTF
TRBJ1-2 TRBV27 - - TGTGCCAGCAGTTTATTGCCAGGGTCCAGCGGCTACACCTTC CASSLLPGSSGYTF
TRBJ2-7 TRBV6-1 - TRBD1 TGTGCCAGCAGTGAAGAACCGGACAGGGATAGGGACGAGCAGTACTTC CASSEEPDRDRDEQYF
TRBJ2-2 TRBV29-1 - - TGCAGCGTCCGCACCGACAGGATGTCCGGGGAGCTGTTTTTT CSVRTDRMSGELFF
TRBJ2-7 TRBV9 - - TGTGCCAGCAGCGTAGAAGAGAGGGGGGAGCAGTACTTC CASSVEERGEQYF
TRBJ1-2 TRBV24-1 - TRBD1 TGTGCCACCAGTGATCGGGACAGGGTTGGTGGCTACACCTTC CATSDRDRVGGYTF
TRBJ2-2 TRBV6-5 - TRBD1 TGTGCCAGCAGAGTGGACAGGGGGAACACCGGGGAGCTGTTTTTT CASRVDRGNTGELFF
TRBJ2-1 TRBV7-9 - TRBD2 TGTGCCAGCAGTTCGGAAAGCGGGAGTACATACAATGAGCAGTTCTTC CASSSESGSTYNEQFF
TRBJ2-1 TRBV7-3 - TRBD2 TGTGCCAGCAGCTTAACGGTCGGGGGGATCCGCAATGAGCAGTTCTTC CASSLTVGGIRNEQFF
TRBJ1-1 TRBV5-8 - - TGTGCCAGCAGCCTAACTCCAAACACTGAAGCTTTCTTT CASSLTPNTEAFF
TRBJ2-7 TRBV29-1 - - TGCAGCGCCGAGGGGGGCCGGTACGAGCAGTACTTC CSAEGGRYEQYF
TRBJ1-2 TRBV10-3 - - TGTGCCATCAGTGGTCAGGCTAGTGGCTACACCTTC CAISGQASGYTF
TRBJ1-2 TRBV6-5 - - TGTGCCAGCAGTTCACTATCGGACAGCTCCTATGGCTACACCTTC CASSSLSDSSYGYTF
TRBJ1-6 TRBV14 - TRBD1 TGTGCCAGCAGCCAAGTCCCCGGACAGGGAGCCCTCCACTTT CASSQVPGQGALHF
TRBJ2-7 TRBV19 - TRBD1 TGTGCCAGTAGTTCCTCGGGACAGGGCTACGAGCAGTACTTC CASSSSGQGYEQYF
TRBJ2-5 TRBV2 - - TGTGCCAGCAGTGACGAAGGGACCCAGTACTTC CASSDEGTQYF
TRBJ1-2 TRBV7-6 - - TGTGCCAGCAGCTCGAATTCCGGGACAAACAACTATGGCTACACCTTC CASSSNSGTNNYGYTF
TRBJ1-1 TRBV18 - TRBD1 TGTGCCAGCTCAACAACAGGGGGCCGGGTGGCTGAAGCTTTCTTT CASSTTGGRVAEAFF
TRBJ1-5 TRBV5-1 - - TGCGCCAGCAGCGCAGGGGACAATAGCAATCAGCCCCAGCATTTT CASSAGDNSNQPQHF
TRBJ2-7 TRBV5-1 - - TGCGCCAGCAGCTTGGGGCCGGTCTCCTACGAGCAGTACTTC CASSLGPVSYEQYF
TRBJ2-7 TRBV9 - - TGTGCCAGCAGCGTACTCCCAGGGTCGTACGAGCAGTACTTC CASSVLPGSYEQYF
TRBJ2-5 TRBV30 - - TGTGCCTGGGCTTCGGGCCAAGAGACCCAGTACTTC CAWASGQETQYF
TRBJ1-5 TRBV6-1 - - TGTGCCAGCAGTGATGGCCGCAGTTTGGGCCCGCCCCAGCATTTT CASSDGRSLGPPQHF
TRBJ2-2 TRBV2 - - TGTGCCAGCAGTGAGATGGGCCCGAACACCGGGGAGCTGTTTTTT CASSEMGPNTGELFF
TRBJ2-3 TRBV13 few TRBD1 TGTGCCAGCAGGGGCAGGGGGCCCCCAGATACGCAGTATTTT CASRGRGPPDTQYF
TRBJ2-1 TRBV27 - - TGTGCCAGCAGTCCCCTGGCAGGGTTCGCCTACAATGAGCAGTTCTTC CASSPLAGFAYNEQFF
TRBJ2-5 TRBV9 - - TGTGCCAGCCATCGGTGGCAAGAGACCCAGTACTTC CASHRWQETQYF
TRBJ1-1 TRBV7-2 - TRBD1 TGTGCCAGCAGCTCCGACAGGGTCACTGAAGCTTTCTTT CASSSDRVTEAFF
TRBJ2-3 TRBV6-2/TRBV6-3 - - TGTGCCAGCAGCCAAGCGGCAGATACGCAGTATTTT CASSQAADTQYF
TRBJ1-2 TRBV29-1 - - TGCAGCGTTGACGGGGGTTTCTATGGCTACACCTTC CSVDGGFYGYTF
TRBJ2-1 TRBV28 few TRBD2 TGTGCCAGCAGTTTGCCCGGTAAAGCGGGAGGCCGCTCTGATGAGCAGTTCTTC CASSLPGKAGGRSDEQFF
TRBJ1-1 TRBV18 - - TGTGCCAGCTCACTCACCTCCGGGCATGAAGCTTTCTTT CASSLTSGHEAFF
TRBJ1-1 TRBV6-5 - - TGTGCCAGCAATATGCGGGCCGCCGAAGCTTTCTTT CASNMRAAEAFF
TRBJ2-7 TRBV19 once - TGTGCCAGTAGTATGGAGGCTATGGGTTACTCCTACGAGCAGTACTTC CASSMEAMGYSYEQYF
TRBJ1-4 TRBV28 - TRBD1 TGTGCCAGCAGTTCCTCTACAGGGGGCTGGCGGAAACTGTTTTTT CASSSSTGGWRKLFF
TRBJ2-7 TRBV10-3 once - TGTGCCATCAGTGAGTCGAGTCACCGTACCTACGAGCAGTACTTC CAISESSHRTYEQYF